The clone carrying this T cell receptor (beta chain) was observed at least ten times. Its antigen is currently unknown. This specimen comes from a study of regulatory T cells in long-lasting Graves disease. Study-level background: Antithyroid drugs had been taken by newly diagnosed Graves' patients for under 3 months. The study, taken as a whole, reports: Compared with new cases, persistent Graves' patients showed reduced TCR diversity.

The authors built TCR beta libraries using iRepertoire HTBI primers and Arm-PCR of CDR3 regions. TCRdb ran MiXCR on the multiplex PCR reads and lists one entry per CDR3 protein. The repertoire consists of approximately 540,000 distinct CDR3 sequences, with 12% occurring once and the leading ten covering 8.9%. Germline lookup yields CDR1 DFQATT and CDR2 SNEGSKA (reference sequence). J gave up 6 bases and V 1 base, and 3 bases lay outside the gene matches. The length of the CDR3 is 14 residues. Time point indicated: newly diagnosed GD, antithyroid drugs for less than 3 months. RNA isolated from PBMCs was used to make the TCR library. These data also featured in a second study, about T cells in Graves' hyperthyroidism and ophthalmopathy. That report adds: The primer set for the first-round RT-PCR of the TCR CDR3 was HTBI.

The chain couples TRBV20-1 to TRBJ1-5; TRBD1 agrees at 10 bases. The receptor was derived from a woman aged 25 to 39 with Graves disease. Sequencing was performed on peripheral blood mononuclear cells (PBMCs), taken at new diagnosis, from a patient treated with antithyroid drugs. CDR3 DNA sequence: TGCAGTGCTAGAGGGGACAGGGGAGGTCAGCCCCAGCATTTT. Translating gives CSARGDRGGQPQHF.